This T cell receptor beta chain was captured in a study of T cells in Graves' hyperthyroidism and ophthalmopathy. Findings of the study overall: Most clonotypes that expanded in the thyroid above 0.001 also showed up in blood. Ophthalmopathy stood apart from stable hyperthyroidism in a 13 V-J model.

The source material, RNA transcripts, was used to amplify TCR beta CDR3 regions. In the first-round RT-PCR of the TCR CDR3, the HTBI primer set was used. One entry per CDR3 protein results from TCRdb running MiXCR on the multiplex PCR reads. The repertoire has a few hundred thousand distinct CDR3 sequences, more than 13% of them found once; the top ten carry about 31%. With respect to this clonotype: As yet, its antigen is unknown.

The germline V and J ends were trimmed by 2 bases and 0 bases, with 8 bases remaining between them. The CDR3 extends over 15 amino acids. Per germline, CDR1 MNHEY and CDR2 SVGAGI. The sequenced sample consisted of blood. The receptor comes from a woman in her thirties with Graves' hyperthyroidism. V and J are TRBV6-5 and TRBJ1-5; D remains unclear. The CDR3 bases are TGTGCCAGCAGTTACCGACAAAGTAGCAATCAGCCCCAGCATTTT. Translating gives CASSYRQSSNQPQHF.